This is a list of T cell receptor beta chains from one sample in a study of cytomegalovirus exposure and HLA in healthy donors. Clones were sequenced by immunoSEQ multiplex PCR, and TCRdb holds only the in-frame ones, with some missing. The sample has 80,000 or so clones; around three quarters are singletons. The sequenced sample was PBMCs. These receptors were obtained from a woman between 40 and 50 years old in good health and CMV-seronegative. Each CDR3 is given with its conserved first and last residue. D genes are given only for firm matches. Size is omitted from some rows. Given values are once, few, many or a class for expanded clones.

j_call v_call d_call clone_size cdr3_aa cdr3_nt
TRBJ2-5 TRBV2 NA NA CASSESQGRETQYF TGTGCCAGCAGTGAAAGTCAGGGGCGAGAGACCCAGTACTTC
TRBJ2-3 TRBV10-1 NA NA CASAGDGTDTQYF TGCGCCAGCGCAGGCGATGGCACAGATACGCAGTATTTT
TRBJ2-2 TRBV28 TRBD1 NA CASGGMGDRGESNTGELFF TGTGCCAGCGGAGGGATGGGGGACAGGGGGGAATCGAACACCGGGGAGCTGTTTTTT
TRBJ2-7 TRBV11-2 TRBD2 NA CASTRKERGSIYEQYF TGTGCCAGCACCCGAAAGGAGCGGGGGTCAATCTACGAGCAGTACTTC
TRBJ2-7 TRBV4-1 TRBD1 once CASSQAGTDYEQYF TGCGCCAGCAGCCAAGCAGGGACAGATTACGAGCAGTACTTC
TRBJ2-3 TRBV5-1 TRBD2 NA CASSLGAGGIADTQYF TGCGCCAGCAGCTTGGGGGCGGGGGGTATCGCAGATACGCAGTATTTT
TRBJ2-6 TRBV11-2 NA NA CASSLRVSGANVLTF TGTGCCAGCAGCTTACGGGTCTCTGGGGCCAACGTCCTGACTTTC
TRBJ1-3 TRBV30 NA once CAWSLTDYTSGNTIYF TGTGCCTGGAGTTTGACAGATTATACCTCTGGAAACACCATATATTTT
TRBJ2-6 TRBV2 NA NA CASRGNRATSGANVLTF TGTGCCAGCAGGGGGAACAGGGCGACTTCTGGGGCCAACGTCCTGACTTTC
TRBJ2-1 TRBV11-3 NA once CASSLAVRGDNEQFF TGTGCCAGCAGCTTAGCAGTCAGGGGTGACAATGAGCAGTTCTTC
TRBJ1-5 TRBV5-1 NA NA CASRPGEGNQPQHF TGCGCCAGCAGACCAGGGGAAGGCAATCAGCCCCAGCATTTT
TRBJ1-2 TRBV2 TRBD1 NA CASRKAGGNYGYTF TGTGCCAGCAGGAAGGCAGGGGGAAACTATGGCTACACCTTC
TRBJ1-5 TRBV15 NA few CATSRVQSGTKEYSNQPQHF TGTGCCACCAGCAGAGTACAGAGCGGGACAAAAGAATATAGCAATCAGCCCCAGCATTTT
TRBJ2-3 TRBV7-9 TRBD2 NA CASSPGLAGGPDTQYF TGTGCCAGCAGTCCCGGACTAGCGGGGGGGCCAGATACGCAGTATTTT
TRBJ2-7 TRBV5-6 TRBD2 NA CASSSSWLAGSTYEQYF TGTGCCAGCAGCTCTTCGTGGCTAGCGGGGTCTACCTACGAGCAGTACTTC
TRBJ1-4 TRBV7-9 NA once CASSLTGLLEEKLFF TGTGCCAGCAGCTTAACCGGCTTGCTGGAGGAAAAACTGTTTTTT
TRBJ2-7 TRBV11-2 TRBD2 NA CASSFLSGNSEQYF TGTGCCAGCAGCTTTCTTAGCGGGAACAGCGAGCAGTACTTC
TRBJ2-2 TRBV4-1 TRBD2 NA CASSQEAGGVLGELFF TGCGCCAGCAGCCAAGAGGCGGGGGGGGTGCTGGGGGAGCTGTTTTTT
TRBJ2-5 TRBV29-1 TRBD2 NA CSGGRAGETQYF TGCAGCGGCGGGAGGGCCGGCGAGACCCAGTACTTC
TRBJ2-5 TRBV7-7 NA NA CASSFDRQETQYF TGTGCTAGCAGCTTTGACAGACAAGAGACCCAGTACTTC
TRBJ1-5 TRBV27 NA NA CASSLTINQPQHF TGTGCCAGCAGTTTAACTATTAATCAGCCCCAGCATTTT
TRBJ2-3 TRBV28 NA NA CASSLMLELHTQYF TGTGCCAGCAGTTTAATGCTAGAACTACATACGCAGTATTTT
TRBJ2-5 TRBV2 TRBD2 NA CASTLAGVETQYF TGTGCCAGTACCCTAGCGGGGGTTGAGACCCAGTACTTC
TRBJ2-1 TRBV4-2 TRBD2 few CASSQEGGSSYNEQFF TGTGCCAGCAGCCAAGAGGGCGGGAGCTCCTACAATGAGCAGTTCTTC
TRBJ1-5 TRBV6-1 NA few CASSEGPRGYGNQPQHF TGTGCCAGCAGTGAAGGTCCTAGAGGGTATGGCAATCAGCCCCAGCATTTT
TRBJ2-3 TRBV5-1 TRBD2 NA CASSVLTSGTPDTQYF TGCGCCAGCAGCGTCCTCACTAGCGGGACCCCAGATACGCAGTATTTT